The rows below give T cell receptor beta chains drawn from one sample of a study of T cell responses to AZD1222 COVID-19 vaccine. TCRdb's copy holds only in-frame clones and misses some; the assay was immunoSEQ multiplex PCR. The data hold over 65,000 clones, with around 73% observed a single time. The starting material was peripheral blood, obtained on day 0 of AZD1222 vaccination. The receptors here all came from an adult in good health. The CDR3 runs from the conserved cysteine through the conserved F or W. The order of the fields is V gene, J gene, clone size, D gene, CDR3 protein, CDR3 DNA. The D gene is left open where the match is weak. A clone size is listed for some rows: how often the clone was seen (once, few, many), or a class if it is expanded.

TRBV16	TRBJ1-5	-	-	CASSQWGDQPQHF	TGTGCCAGCAGCCAATGGGGTGATCAGCCCCAGCATTTT
TRBV29-1	TRBJ1-1	-	-	CSVGGGAEAFF	TGCAGCGTTGGCGGGGGGGCTGAAGCTTTCTTT
TRBV18	TRBJ1-2	-	-	CASSIGESSYGYTF	TGTGCCAGCTCGATAGGGGAGAGTAGCTATGGCTACACCTTC
TRBV7-2	TRBJ2-2	-	-	CASSGYGGRSNTGELFF	TGTGCCAGCAGCGGATACGGCGGACGGTCGAACACCGGGGAGCTGTTTTTT
TRBV4-2	TRBJ2-5	-	TRBD1	CASSHSGTGGETQYF	TGTGCCAGCAGCCACTCGGGGACAGGGGGAGAGACCCAGTACTTC
TRBV19	TRBJ2-2	-	-	CASSLSLGDTGELFF	TGTGCCAGTAGTCTATCCCTGGGGGACACCGGGGAGCTGTTTTTT
TRBV24-1	TRBJ2-1	-	-	CATSELPGREQFF	TGTGCCACCAGTGAGCTTCCGGGCCGAGAGCAGTTCTTC
TRBV14	TRBJ2-2	-	-	CASSQYGELFF	TGTGCCAGCAGCCAGTACGGGGAGCTGTTTTTT
TRBV28	TRBJ2-5	-	-	CASSTARGARGTQYF	TGTGCCAGCAGCACAGCTAGGGGCGCTCGGGGGACCCAGTACTTC
TRBV11-2	TRBJ2-1	once	-	CASSFGSSYNEQFF	TGTGCCAGCAGTTTCGGATCCTCCTACAATGAGCAGTTCTTC
TRBV18	TRBJ2-1	-	-	CASSPPGRANEQFF	TGTGCCAGCTCACCACCGGGTCGCGCCAATGAGCAGTTCTTC
TRBV3-1/TRBV3-2	TRBJ2-1	-	TRBD1	CASSQDTTGVKQFF	TGTGCCAGCAGCCAGGATACAACAGGGGTAAAGCAGTTCTTC
TRBV18	TRBJ1-2	few	-	CASSPPGDYGYTF	TGTGCCAGCTCACCCCCAGGGGACTATGGCTACACCTTC
TRBV18	TRBJ2-7	-	TRBD2	CASSMGLAGANEQYF	TGTGCCAGCTCAATGGGACTAGCGGGAGCCAACGAGCAGTACTTC
TRBV5-1	TRBJ2-4	once	TRBD2	CASSEAGTSGDRYF	TGCGCCAGCAGCGAAGCCGGGACTAGCGGTGACAGGTACTTC
TRBV6-5	TRBJ1-2	-	TRBD1	CASRGQGGGYTF	TGTGCCAGCAGAGGACAGGGAGGAGGCTACACCTTC
TRBV14	TRBJ2-7	once	TRBD1	CASSQDLLGGTGGYEQYF	TGTGCCAGCAGCCAAGATCTATTAGGGGGGACAGGGGGTTACGAGCAGTACTTC
TRBV5-4	TRBJ2-7	few	TRBD2	CASSPGLAGDYEQYF	TGTGCCAGCAGCCCCGGACTAGCGGGAGATTACGAGCAGTACTTC
TRBV5-1	TRBJ2-1	-	-	CASSLELARLSYNEQFF	TGCGCCAGCAGCTTGGAGCTAGCACGTCTATCCTACAATGAGCAGTTCTTC
TRBV18	TRBJ2-7	-	-	CASSHPPEDYEQYF	TGTGCCAGCTCCCACCCGCCTGAAGACTACGAGCAGTACTTC
TRBV13	TRBJ2-7	-	-	CASSLEGKYYEQYF	TGTGCCAGCAGCTTAGAGGGGAAATACTACGAGCAGTACTTC
TRBV20-1	TRBJ1-1	-	-	CSASGRTEAFF	TGCAGTGCTAGTGGACGTACTGAAGCTTTCTTT
TRBV21-1	TRBJ2-1	-	-	CASSKRGPRERGLNEQFF	TGTGCCAGCAGCAAAAGGGGCCCCCGGGAAAGGGGGTTGAATGAGCAGTTCTTC
TRBV4-1	TRBJ2-5	-	TRBD1	CASSQTGVAETQYF	TGCGCCAGCAGCCAAACAGGGGTAGCAGAGACCCAGTACTTC
TRBV6-1	TRBJ2-2	few	-	CASSEGLGTGELFF	TGTGCCAGCAGTGAGGGATTAGGCACCGGGGAGCTGTTTTTT
TRBV6-5	TRBJ1-3	-	-	CASSYEAGVGNTIYF	TGTGCCAGCAGTTACGAGGCAGGGGTTGGAAACACCATATATTTT
TRBV9	TRBJ2-4	-	-	CASGGAHWDIQYF	TGTGCCAGCGGGGGGGCCCATTGGGACATTCAGTACTTC
TRBV5-4	TRBJ2-7	-	TRBD1	CASSSGTGDREQYF	TGTGCCAGCAGCTCCGGGACAGGGGATCGCGAGCAGTACTTC
TRBV6-5	TRBJ2-3	-	TRBD2	CASRLGGTTDTQYF	TGTGCCAGCAGGCTGGGGGGGACTACAGATACGCAGTATTTT
TRBV5-1	TRBJ2-7	few	TRBD2	CASSSGLDPYEQYF	TGCGCCAGCAGCTCGGGACTAGACCCCTACGAGCAGTACTTC
TRBV12-3/TRBV12-4	TRBJ1-3	once	-	CASRFSGNTIYF	TGTGCCAGCAGGTTTTCTGGAAACACCATATATTTT
TRBV11-2	TRBJ1-1	few	-	CASRVPAGVAFF	TGTGCCAGCAGAGTTCCGGCCGGGGTGGCTTTCTTT
TRBV7-9	TRBJ1-2	-	TRBD1	CASSSSGQGVYSTF	TGTGCCAGCAGCTCATCGGGACAGGGGGTATATTCCACCTTC
TRBV7-7	TRBJ1-3	-	TRBD1	CASSLDRGPGNTIYF	TGTGCCAGCAGCTTGGACAGGGGTCCGGGAAACACCATATATTTT
TRBV10-3	TRBJ1-1	-	-	CAISEGGGAMNTEAFF	TGTGCCATCAGTGAGGGTGGGGGCGCGATGAACACTGAAGCTTTCTTT
TRBV9	TRBJ2-1	few	-	CASRRGSGYNEQFF	TGTGCCAGCAGGAGAGGATCAGGGTACAATGAGCAGTTCTTC
TRBV6-1	TRBJ1-6	-	TRBD1	CASSDDRVGSPLHF	TGTGCCAGCAGTGACGACAGGGTGGGGTCACCCCTCCACTTT
TRBV7-9	TRBJ2-1	-	-	CASSLGRTDEQFF	TGTGCCAGCAGCTTAGGACGGACGGATGAGCAGTTCTTC
TRBV5-1	TRBJ2-1	-	-	CASSVPRAISYNEQFF	TGCGCCAGCAGCGTTCCGCGGGCTATTTCCTACAATGAGCAGTTCTTC
TRBV12-2	TRBJ2-5	-	-	CASRAVGTNAGSPGETQYF	TGTGCAAGTCGGGCCGTGGGGACCAACGCCGGGAGTCCTGGTGAGACCCAGTACTTC
TRBV27	TRBJ1-1	-	TRBD1	CASSFRTGGAEAFF	TGTGCCAGCAGTTTCAGAACAGGGGGCGCTGAAGCTTTCTTT
TRBV30	TRBJ1-5	-	TRBD1	CAWKAGTGGQPQHF	TGTGCCTGGAAGGCCGGGACAGGGGGTCAGCCCCAGCATTTT
TRBV3-1/TRBV3-2	TRBJ2-3	-	-	CASSQGISTDTQYF	TGTGCCAGCAGCCAAGGAATAAGCACAGATACGCAGTATTTT
TRBV28	TRBJ1-5	-	-	CASRGQGYQPQHF	TGTGCCAGCAGGGGGCAGGGTTATCAGCCCCAGCATTTT
TRBV7-2	TRBJ2-7	-	TRBD2	CASSSSGKYEQYF	TGTGCCAGCAGCAGTAGCGGGAAGTACGAGCAGTACTTC
TRBV2	TRBJ1-6	-	-	CASSVSSYNSPLHF	TGTGCCAGCAGCGTAAGCTCCTATAATTCACCCCTCCACTTT
TRBV6-2/TRBV6-3	TRBJ2-1	-	TRBD2	CASSYLIAGGPGEQFF	TGTGCCAGCAGTTACCTGATAGCGGGAGGCCCTGGGGAGCAGTTCTTC
TRBV5-6	TRBJ2-3	-	TRBD1	CASSLVAGGDGTDTQYF	TGTGCCAGCAGCTTGGTCGCAGGGGGCGATGGCACAGATACGCAGTATTTT
TRBV11-3	TRBJ2-1	-	-	CASSLSSDVYNEQFF	TGTGCCAGCAGCTTGTCCAGCGACGTTTACAATGAGCAGTTCTTC
TRBV19	TRBJ1-2	-	-	CASSIDLWGNYGYTF	TGTGCCAGTAGTATAGATCTATGGGGGAACTATGGCTACACCTTC
TRBV7-2	TRBJ2-3	-	TRBD2	CASSLAREWGTDTQYF	TGTGCCAGCAGCTTAGCGCGGGAGTGGGGCACAGATACGCAGTATTTT